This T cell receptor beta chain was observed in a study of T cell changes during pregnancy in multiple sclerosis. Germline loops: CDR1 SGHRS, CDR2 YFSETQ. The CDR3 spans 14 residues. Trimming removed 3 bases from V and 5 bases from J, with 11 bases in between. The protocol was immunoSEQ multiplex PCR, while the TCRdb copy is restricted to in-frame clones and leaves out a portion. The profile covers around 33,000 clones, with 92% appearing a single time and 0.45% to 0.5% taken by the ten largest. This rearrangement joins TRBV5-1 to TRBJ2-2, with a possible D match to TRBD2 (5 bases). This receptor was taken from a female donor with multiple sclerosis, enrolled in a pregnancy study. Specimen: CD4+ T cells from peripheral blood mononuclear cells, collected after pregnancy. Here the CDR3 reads CASSSGVITGELFF. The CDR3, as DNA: TGCGCCAGCAGCTCCGGGGTGATAACCGGGGAGCTGTTTTTT.